The 9 T cell receptor beta chains below come from one sample, sequenced in a study of T cells after yellow fever vaccination. From the 5' RACE reads, TCRdb called clonotypes with MiXCR, one entry per CDR3 protein. The sample gives a few hundred thousand distinct CDR3 sequences, roughly 8.4% of which show up once; 17% is in the top ten. The specimen was PBMCs, collected roughly 45 days after the first yellow fever vaccination. These receptors all stem from a man aged 18 to 29 who received the YFV17D yellow fever vaccine.

This clonotype occurred many times. The chain combines TRBV29-1 with TRBJ1-4, with no clear D. Per germline, CDR1 SQVTM and CDR2 ANQGSEA. The CDR3 loop spans 13 amino acids. The CDR3 sequence: CRIRIQRNEKLFF. CDR3 nucleotide sequence: TGCAGGATTAGAATCCAGCGGAATGAAAAACTGTTTTTT. The variable domain in full, completed from reference TRBV29-1 and TRBJ1-4, reads SAVISQKPSRDICQRGTSLTIQCQVDSQVTMMFWYRQQPGQSLTLIATANQGSEATYESGFVIDKFPISRPNLTFSTLTVSNMSPEDSSIYLCRIRIQRNEKLFFGSGTQLSVL.

The chain couples TRBV27 to TRBJ2-3; TRBD1 or TRBD2 may be the D gene (6 bases each). Germline V gene lookup returns CDR1 MNHEY and CDR2 SMNVEV (reference sequence). The CDR3 has 14 residues. The V gene lost 3 bases and the J gene lost 4 bases, with 11 bases spanning the gap. The CDR3, as DNA: TGTGCCAGCAGTTTGAACGGGGGCCCAGATACGCAGTATTTT. As protein: CASSLNGGPDTQYF.

This clonotype has ten or more counts. V gene TRBV6-5 combines with J gene TRBJ2-3; D might be TRBD1 (5 bases). Germline CDR1 is MNHEY and CDR2 is SVGAGI. This CDR3 has 16 residues. The V gene lost 2 bases and the J gene lost 1 base, with 13 bases spanning the gap. DNA for the CDR3: TGTGCCAGCAGTTACGGGCAGGGCCAAGGCACAGATACGCAGTATTTT. Translating it yields CASSYGQGQGTDTQYF.

This clonotype was counted a few times. The chain has TRBV7-3 and TRBJ2-1; TRBD1 aligns across 7 bases. Losses at the gene ends were 10 bases for V and 1 base for J; bases not matched to a gene: 7. This CDR3 has 14 residues. CDR1 and CDR2 from the germline V gene are SGHTA and FQGTGA. The CDR3 nucleotides are TGTGCCACCGTCCGACAGGGATCCTACAATGAGCAGTTCTTC. Its protein is CATVRQGSYNEQFF.

The table lists this clonotype with a few counts. V usage is TRBV20-1 and J usage is TRBJ1-4; D is unclear. Trimming cost V 3 bases and J 3 bases, with 14 bases left between them. The CDR3 is 15 residues long. The V gene's germline CDR1 is DFQATT and CDR2 SNEGSKA (reference sequence). The CDR3 nucleotides read TGCAGTGCTAGCCGGGCGGTCAGCGCTAATGAAAAACTGTTTTTT. The encoded protein is CSASRAVSANEKLFF.

The CDR3: CASTRDAETQYF. In DNA, the CDR3 is TGTGCCAGCACCCGGGACGCAGAGACCCAGTACTTC. The genes are TRBV12-3 or TRBV12-4 and TRBJ2-5; D may correspond to TRBD1 or TRBD2 (5 bases each). This CDR3 region has 12 residues. Trimming shortened V by 7 bases and J by 4 bases, and 10 bases separated the two germline ends.

A word on this clonotype: One base away lies a much larger clone, so this may be a sequencing read error. The chain joins TRBV10-3 to TRBJ2-1; tentatively, D is TRBD2 (6 bases). Deletions cut 3 bases from V and 4 bases from J, with 22 bases between. The CDR3 spans 18 residues. Germline lookup yields CDR1 ENHRY and CDR2 SYGVKD. As DNA, the CDR3 is TGTGCCATCAGTGAATGGATAGCGGAACGTTTAATTTACAATGAGCAGTTCTTC. Protein product: CAISEWIAERLIYNEQFF.

This clonotype has only a few counts. The chain recombines TRBV12-3 or TRBV12-4 with TRBJ1-1, with 9 bases identical to TRBD1. The V segment lost 5 bases and the J segment 0 bases; nucleotides outside the gene matches: 10. The CDR3 is 17 residues long. In nucleotides, the CDR3 is TGTGCCAGCAGTCCTCGGGACAGGGTTTCTATGAACACTGAAGCTTTCTTT. Protein: CASSPRDRVSMNTEAFF.

The chain is built from TRBV7-2 and TRBJ2-2; D remains unclear. The germline CDR1 and CDR2 sequences are SGHTA and FQGNSA. The CDR3 is made up of 15 amino acids. Trimming took 3 bases from V and 3 from J, leaving 11 bases between them. The CDR3 DNA reads TGTGCCAGCAGCTTCGGGTCTATCGACACCGGGGAGCTGTTTTTT. It yields the protein CASSFGSIDTGELFF. Using reference TRBV7-2 and TRBJ2-2 for the parts outside the CDR3, the full variable domain is GAGVSQSPSNKVTEKGKDVELRCDPISGHTALYWYRQSLGQGLEFLIYFQGNSAPDKSGLPSDRFSAERTGGSVSTLTIQRTQQEDSAVYLCASSFGSIDTGELFFGEGSRLTVL.